This is a list of T cell receptor beta chains from one sample in a study of T cell repertoires in cytomegalovirus infection. One entry per CDR3 protein, called by TCRdb with MiXCR from the reads. The data contain 250,000 or so distinct CDR3 sequences, 10% to 15% of them singletons. The sequenced sample consisted of PBMCs. The receptors stem from a human donor in good health (CMV status not recorded). Some clones in this sample may be carry-over from other donors' samples. The CDR3 runs from the conserved cysteine through the conserved F or W. The D gene is left open where the match is weak. Clone size appears in some rows only: once, few, many, or a class for an expanded clone.

TRBJ1-1	many	NA	TRBV7-2	TGTGCCAGCCGCCAGGGGAACACTGAAGCTTTCTTT	CASRQGNTEAFF
TRBJ1-5	many	TRBD1	TRBV6-2/TRBV6-3	TGTGCCAGCAGTTACCTCGGACAGGGAACTCAGCCCCAGCATTTT	CASSYLGQGTQPQHF
TRBJ1-5	NA	TRBD1	TRBV23-1	TGCGCCAGCAAGACACGGGACAGGGAGACCAATCAGCCCCAGCATTTT	CASKTRDRETNQPQHF
TRBJ1-2	few	NA	TRBV12-3/TRBV12-4	TGTGCCAGCAGCCCTCTGACAGAGGATCGCTACACCTTC	CASSPLTEDRYTF
TRBJ1-4	many	NA	TRBV7-2	TGTGCCACCGCAACCGAAACAGGGTGGGGCGAAAAACTGTTTTTT	CATATETGWGEKLFF
TRBJ2-5	NA	NA	TRBV30	TGTGCCTGGAGTGTACTCCTGGGGCGCGAGACCCAGTACTTC	CAWSVLLGRETQYF
TRBJ1-2	NA	NA	TRBV29-1	TGCAGCGTTGAAGATTTAGGGGAACGAGGCTACACCTTC	CSVEDLGERGYTF
TRBJ2-3	NA	NA	TRBV29-1	TGCAGCGCGGCCCGGGGAGGAACCACAGATACGCAGTATTTT	CSAARGGTTDTQYF
TRBJ2-1	many	TRBD2	TRBV7-2	TGTGCCAGCAGCCCTACTAGCGGGAAAGCCCATGAGCAGTTCTTC	CASSPTSGKAHEQFF
TRBJ2-3	many	TRBD1	TRBV4-2	TGTGCCAGCAGCCAAGCCCGTGGGACAGGGGAGACAGATACGCAGTATTTT	CASSQARGTGETDTQYF
TRBJ2-7	many	NA	TRBV7-8	TGTGCCAGCAGCTTAGTGTCAGGCGCCCCGGGCTACGAGCAGTACTTC	CASSLVSGAPGYEQYF
TRBJ1-1	NA	NA	TRBV19	TGTGCCAGTAGTACCCGTTTGGCTGAAGCTTTCTTT	CASSTRLAEAFF
TRBJ1-5	NA	TRBD1	TRBV7-9	TGTGCCAGCAGCCCAGAAGAGGGGGCAGGTCAGCCCCAGCATTTT	CASSPEEGAGQPQHF
TRBJ2-5	NA	TRBD1	TRBV28	TGTGCCAGCAGTTTGGTGGCAGGGGGCACCGAGACCCAGTACTTC	CASSLVAGGTETQYF
TRBJ2-1	many	NA	TRBV7-9	TGTGCCAGCAGCTGGACCACCCGGAAAAACGATGAGCAGTTCTTC	CASSWTTRKNDEQFF
TRBJ1-1	NA	TRBD1	TRBV5-1	TGCGCCAGCAGCATGGGACAGGGCTACACTGAAGCTTTCTTT	CASSMGQGYTEAFF
TRBJ2-1	few	TRBD2	TRBV20-1	TGCAGTGCTAGAGTTGGAGCGGGAGTTGTGGATGAGCAGTTCTTC	CSARVGAGVVDEQFF
TRBJ2-1	many	TRBD1	TRBV6-1	TGTGCCAGCAGTCTCACCGGGACAGGGCGTAACAATGAGCAGTTCTTC	CASSLTGTGRNNEQFF
TRBJ2-3	many	NA	TRBV5-4	TGTGCCAGCAGTCGGAGCACAGATACGCAGTATTTT	CASSRSTDTQYF
TRBJ2-1	NA	TRBD2	TRBV10-3	TGTGCCATCAGTGAGTCCGGACTAGCGGGAGCGGGTGAGCAGTTCTTC	CAISESGLAGAGEQFF
TRBJ2-5	many	NA	TRBV6-2/TRBV6-3	TGTGCCAGCAGTGGACAGCACTTCCAAGAGACCCAGTACTTC	CASSGQHFQETQYF
TRBJ2-3	NA	TRBD1	TRBV6-4	TGTGCCAGCAATCCGGACAGGGGTGGAACAGATACGCAGTATTTT	CASNPDRGGTDTQYF
TRBJ2-7	many	NA	TRBV7-2	TGTGCCAGCAGCCCCACAGCGTACGAGCAGTACTTC	CASSPTAYEQYF